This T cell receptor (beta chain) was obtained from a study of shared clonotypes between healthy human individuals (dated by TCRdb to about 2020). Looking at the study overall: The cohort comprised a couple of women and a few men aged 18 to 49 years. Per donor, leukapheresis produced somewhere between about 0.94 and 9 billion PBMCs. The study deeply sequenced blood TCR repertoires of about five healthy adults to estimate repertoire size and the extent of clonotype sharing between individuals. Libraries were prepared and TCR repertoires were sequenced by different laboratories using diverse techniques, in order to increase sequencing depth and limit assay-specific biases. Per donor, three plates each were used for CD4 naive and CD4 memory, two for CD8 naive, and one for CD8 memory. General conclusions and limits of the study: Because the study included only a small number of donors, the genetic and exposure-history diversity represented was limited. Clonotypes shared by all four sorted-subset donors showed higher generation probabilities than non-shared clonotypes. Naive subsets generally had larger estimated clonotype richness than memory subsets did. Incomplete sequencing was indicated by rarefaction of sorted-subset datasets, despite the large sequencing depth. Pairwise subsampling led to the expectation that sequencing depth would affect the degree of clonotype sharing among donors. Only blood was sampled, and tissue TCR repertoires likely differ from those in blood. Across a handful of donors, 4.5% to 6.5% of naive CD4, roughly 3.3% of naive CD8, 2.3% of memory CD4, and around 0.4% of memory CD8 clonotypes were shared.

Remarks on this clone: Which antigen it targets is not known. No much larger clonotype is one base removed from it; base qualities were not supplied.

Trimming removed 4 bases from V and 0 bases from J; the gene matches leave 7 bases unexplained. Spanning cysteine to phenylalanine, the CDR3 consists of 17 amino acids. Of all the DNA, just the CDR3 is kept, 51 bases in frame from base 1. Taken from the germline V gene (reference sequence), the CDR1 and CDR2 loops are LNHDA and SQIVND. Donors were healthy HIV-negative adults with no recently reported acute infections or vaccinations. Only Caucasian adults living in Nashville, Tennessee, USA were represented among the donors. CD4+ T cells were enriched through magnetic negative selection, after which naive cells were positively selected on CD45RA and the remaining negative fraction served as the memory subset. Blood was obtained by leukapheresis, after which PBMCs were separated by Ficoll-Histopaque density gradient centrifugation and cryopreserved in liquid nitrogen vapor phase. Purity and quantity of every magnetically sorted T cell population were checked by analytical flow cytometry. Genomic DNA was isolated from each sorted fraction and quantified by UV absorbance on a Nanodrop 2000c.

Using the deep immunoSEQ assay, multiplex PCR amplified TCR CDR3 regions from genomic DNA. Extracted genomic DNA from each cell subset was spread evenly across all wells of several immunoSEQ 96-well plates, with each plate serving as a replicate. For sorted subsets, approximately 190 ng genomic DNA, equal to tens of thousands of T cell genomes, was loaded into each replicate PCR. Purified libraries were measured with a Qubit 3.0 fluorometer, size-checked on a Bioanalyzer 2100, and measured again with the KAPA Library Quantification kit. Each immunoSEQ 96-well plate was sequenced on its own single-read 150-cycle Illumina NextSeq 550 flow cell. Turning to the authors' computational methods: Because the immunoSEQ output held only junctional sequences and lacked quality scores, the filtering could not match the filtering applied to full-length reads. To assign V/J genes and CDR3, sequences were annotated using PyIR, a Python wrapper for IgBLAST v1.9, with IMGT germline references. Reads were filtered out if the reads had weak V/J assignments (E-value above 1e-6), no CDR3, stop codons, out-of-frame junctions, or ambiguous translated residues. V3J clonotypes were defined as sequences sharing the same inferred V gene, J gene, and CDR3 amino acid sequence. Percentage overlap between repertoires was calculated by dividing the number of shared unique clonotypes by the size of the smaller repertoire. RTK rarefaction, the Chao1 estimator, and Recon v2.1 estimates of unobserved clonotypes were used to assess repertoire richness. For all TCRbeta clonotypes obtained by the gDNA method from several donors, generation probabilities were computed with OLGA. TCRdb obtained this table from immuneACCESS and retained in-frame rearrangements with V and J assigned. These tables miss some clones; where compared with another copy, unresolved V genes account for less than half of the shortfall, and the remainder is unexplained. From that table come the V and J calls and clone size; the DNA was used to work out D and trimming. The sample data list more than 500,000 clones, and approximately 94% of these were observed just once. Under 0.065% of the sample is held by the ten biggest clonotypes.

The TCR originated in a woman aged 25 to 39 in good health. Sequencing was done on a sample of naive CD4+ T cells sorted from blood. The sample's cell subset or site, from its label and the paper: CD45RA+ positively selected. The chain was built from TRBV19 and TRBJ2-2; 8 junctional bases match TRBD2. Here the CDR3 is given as CASSKNGRVSNTGELFF. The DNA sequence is TGTGCCAGTAGTAAAAACGGGAGGGTTTCGAACACCGGGGAGCTGTTTTTT.